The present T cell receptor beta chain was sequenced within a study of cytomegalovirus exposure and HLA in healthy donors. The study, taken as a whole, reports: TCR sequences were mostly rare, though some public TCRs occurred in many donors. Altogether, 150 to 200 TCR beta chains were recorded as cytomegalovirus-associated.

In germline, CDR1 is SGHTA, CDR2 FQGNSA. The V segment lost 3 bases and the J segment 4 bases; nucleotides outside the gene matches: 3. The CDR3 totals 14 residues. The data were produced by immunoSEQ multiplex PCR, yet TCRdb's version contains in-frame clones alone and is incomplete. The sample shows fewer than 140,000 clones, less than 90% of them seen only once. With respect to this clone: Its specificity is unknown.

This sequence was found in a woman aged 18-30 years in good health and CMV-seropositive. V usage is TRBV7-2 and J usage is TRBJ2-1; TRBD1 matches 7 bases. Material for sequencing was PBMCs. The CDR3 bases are TGTGCCAGCAGCTTCGGGACAGAGTACAATGAGCAGTTCTTC. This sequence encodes CASSFGTEYNEQFF.